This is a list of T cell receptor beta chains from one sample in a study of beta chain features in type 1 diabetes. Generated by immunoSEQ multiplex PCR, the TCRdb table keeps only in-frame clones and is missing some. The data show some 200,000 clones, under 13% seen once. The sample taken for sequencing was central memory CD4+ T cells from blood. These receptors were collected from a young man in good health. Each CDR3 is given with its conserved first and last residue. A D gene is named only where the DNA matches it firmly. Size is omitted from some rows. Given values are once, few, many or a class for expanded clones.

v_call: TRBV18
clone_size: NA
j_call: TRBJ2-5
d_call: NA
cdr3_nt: TGTGCCAGCTCACCACCGCCGGGTCGGGAGACCCAGTACTTC
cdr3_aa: CASSPPPGRETQYF

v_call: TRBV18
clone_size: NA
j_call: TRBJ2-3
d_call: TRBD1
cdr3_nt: TGTGCCAGCTCTCGCGGGACAGGGGAAGATACGCAGTATTTT
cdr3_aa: CASSRGTGEDTQYF

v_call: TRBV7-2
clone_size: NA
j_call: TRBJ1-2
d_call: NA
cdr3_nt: TGTGCCAGCAGCTTAATCAGCTATGGCTACACCTTC
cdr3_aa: CASSLISYGYTF

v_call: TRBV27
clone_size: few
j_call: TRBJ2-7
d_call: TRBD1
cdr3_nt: TGTGCCAGCAGGGATTGGACAGGCAGCTCCTACGAGCAGTACTTC
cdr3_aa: CASRDWTGSSYEQYF

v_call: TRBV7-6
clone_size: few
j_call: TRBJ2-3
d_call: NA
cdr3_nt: TGTGCCAGCAGCTTTGTTAGGGGCCAACGCACAGATACGCAGTATTTT
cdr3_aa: CASSFVRGQRTDTQYF

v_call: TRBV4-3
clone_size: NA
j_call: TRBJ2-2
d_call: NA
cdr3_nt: TGCGCCAGCAGCCAAGATTTCCTGGACTCCGGGGAGCTGTTTTTT
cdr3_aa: CASSQDFLDSGELFF

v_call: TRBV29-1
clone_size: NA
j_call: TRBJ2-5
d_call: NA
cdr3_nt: TGCAGCGTTGTCCCAGTGGGGGGCGGGGAGACCCAGTACTTC
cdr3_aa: CSVVPVGGGETQYF

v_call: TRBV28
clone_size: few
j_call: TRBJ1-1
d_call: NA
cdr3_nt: TGTGCCAGCAGTTTCCCGATGAACACTGAAGCTTTCTTT
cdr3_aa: CASSFPMNTEAFF

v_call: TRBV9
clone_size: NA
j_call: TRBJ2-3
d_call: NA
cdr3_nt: TGTGCCAGCAGCGGAGCGAAGAATACGCAGTATTTT
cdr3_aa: CASSGAKNTQYF

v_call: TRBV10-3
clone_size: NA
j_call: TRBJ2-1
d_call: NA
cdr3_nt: TGTGCCATCAGTGGTTCGGGGGATGAGCAGTTCTTC
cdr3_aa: CAISGSGDEQFF

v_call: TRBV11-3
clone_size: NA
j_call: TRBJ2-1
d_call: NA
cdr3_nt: TGTGCCAGCAGCTTAAGTAGTGGCTTGGGGAATGAGCAGTTCTTC
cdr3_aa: CASSLSSGLGNEQFF

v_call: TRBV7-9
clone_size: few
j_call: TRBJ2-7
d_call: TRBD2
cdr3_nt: TGTGCCAGCAGTTTAAGAGCGGGAGGGACCTACGAGCAGTACTTC
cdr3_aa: CASSLRAGGTYEQYF

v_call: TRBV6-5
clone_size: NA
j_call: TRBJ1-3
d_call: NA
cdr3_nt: TGTGCCAGCAGTTCGGGTCCCGGAAACACCATATATTTT
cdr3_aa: CASSSGPGNTIYF

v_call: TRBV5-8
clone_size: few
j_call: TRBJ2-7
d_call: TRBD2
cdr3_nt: TGTGCCAGCAGCGGAGGGACTAGCGGGAGAACCTACGAGCAGTACTTC
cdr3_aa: CASSGGTSGRTYEQYF

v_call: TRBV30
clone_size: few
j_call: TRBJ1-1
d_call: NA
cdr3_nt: TGTGCCTGGAAAGGAGGGGCCACTGAAGCTTTCTTT
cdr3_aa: CAWKGGATEAFF

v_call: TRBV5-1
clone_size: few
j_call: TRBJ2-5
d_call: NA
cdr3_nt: TGCGCCAGCAGCCCCCGGACAGTTACAGAGACCCAGTACTTC
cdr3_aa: CASSPRTVTETQYF

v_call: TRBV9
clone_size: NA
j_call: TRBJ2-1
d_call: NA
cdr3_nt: TGTGCCAGCAGCCCAGCCGGACCCTACAATGAGCAGTTCTTC
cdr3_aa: CASSPAGPYNEQFF

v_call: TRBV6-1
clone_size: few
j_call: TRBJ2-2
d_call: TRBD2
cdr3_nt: TGTGCCAGCACCTTAGCGGGAGGTGGCACCGGGGAGCTGTTTTTT
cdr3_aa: CASTLAGGGTGELFF

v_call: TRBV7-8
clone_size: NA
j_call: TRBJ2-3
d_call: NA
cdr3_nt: TGTGCCACCTCACGAAGGCGGTCAGGAGCAGATACGCAGTATTTT
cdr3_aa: CATSRRRSGADTQYF

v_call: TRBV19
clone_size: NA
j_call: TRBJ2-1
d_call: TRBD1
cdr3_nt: TGTGCCAGTAGTATAACGACAGGGGGTAGATCGGAGCAGTTCTTC
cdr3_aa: CASSITTGGRSEQFF

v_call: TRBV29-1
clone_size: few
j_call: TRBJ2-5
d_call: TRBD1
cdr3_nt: TGCAGCGTTGCCAGGGGGCGTGGTGGGCAAGAGACCCAGTACTTC
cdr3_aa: CSVARGRGGQETQYF

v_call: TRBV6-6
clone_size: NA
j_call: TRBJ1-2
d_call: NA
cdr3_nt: TGTGCCAGCAGTTACCGGGGGGATTACTATGGCTACACCTTC
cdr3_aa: CASSYRGDYYGYTF

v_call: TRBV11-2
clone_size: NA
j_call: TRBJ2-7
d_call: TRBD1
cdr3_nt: TGTGCCAGCAGCTTAGTGCCGGGACAGGGGACCTACGAGCAGTACTTC
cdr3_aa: CASSLVPGQGTYEQYF

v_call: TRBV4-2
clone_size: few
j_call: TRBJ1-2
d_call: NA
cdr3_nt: TGTGCCAGCAGCCAAGATCCCCAGGGTACCGGCTACACCTTC
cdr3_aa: CASSQDPQGTGYTF

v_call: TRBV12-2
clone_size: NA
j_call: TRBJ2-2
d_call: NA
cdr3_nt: TGTGCAAGTCGCTGCCGGGACAAGGGCACCGGGGAGCTGTTTTTT
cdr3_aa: CASRCRDKGTGELFF

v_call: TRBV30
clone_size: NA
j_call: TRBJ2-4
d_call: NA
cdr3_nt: TGTGCCTGGATTCCCTTCGGGGGTCTAGCCAAAAACATTCAGTACTTC
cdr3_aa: CAWIPFGGLAKNIQYF

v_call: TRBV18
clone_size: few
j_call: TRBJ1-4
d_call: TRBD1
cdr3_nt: TGTGCCAGCTTCCGGGACAGGGAAGAAAAACTGTTTTTT
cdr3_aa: CASFRDREEKLFF

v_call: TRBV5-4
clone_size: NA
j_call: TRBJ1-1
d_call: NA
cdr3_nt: TGTGCCAGCAGCTTGAGGAATATTGAAGCTTTCTTT
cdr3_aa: CASSLRNIEAFF

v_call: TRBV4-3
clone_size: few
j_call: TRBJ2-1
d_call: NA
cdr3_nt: TGCGCCAGCAGCCAAGGGGCGGCGACCGCCACCTACAATGAGCAGTTCTTC
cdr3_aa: CASSQGAATATYNEQFF

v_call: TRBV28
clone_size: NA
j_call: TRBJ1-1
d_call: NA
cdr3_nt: TGTGCCAGCAGTTTAGGTGATCGGACTGAAGCTTTCTTT
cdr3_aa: CASSLGDRTEAFF

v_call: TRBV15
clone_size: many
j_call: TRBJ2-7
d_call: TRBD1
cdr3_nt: TGTGCCACCAGCAGAGCTGGACAGGGGGGAGAGCAGTACTTC
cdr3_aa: CATSRAGQGGEQYF